These T cell receptor beta chains were read from a single sample in a study of cytomegalovirus exposure and HLA in healthy donors. Sequencing used immunoSEQ multiplex PCR; TCRdb keeps in-frame clones, though not all of them. The data hold about 200,000 clones, with more than 60% observed a single time. Sequenced sample: PBMCs. These receptors all stem from a man between 50 and 59 years old in good health and CMV-seronegative. Both conserved end residues are part of each CDR3. Fields, in order: CDR3 DNA, CDR3 protein, J gene, clone size, D gene, V gene. D genes are given only for firm matches. For some rows the clone size is stated as once, few or many, or as a class when expanded; others skip it.

DNA: TGTGCCAGCATTAGCGGATCCTACGAGCAGTACTTC; CDR3: CASISGSYEQYF; J: TRBJ2-7; size: few; D: NA; V: TRBV2
DNA: TGTGCCAGCAGTCGAGGACAGGGCGACACTGAAGCTTTCTTT; CDR3: CASSRGQGDTEAFF; J: TRBJ1-1; size: NA; D: TRBD1; V: TRBV7-9
DNA: TGTGCCAGCAGCTTGGAGTTACATGAGGGGCAGTTCTTC; CDR3: CASSLELHEGQFF; J: TRBJ2-1; size: once; D: NA; V: TRBV5-6
DNA: TGTGCCAGCAGTCCCGGGACAAATAGCAATCAGCCCCAGCATTTT; CDR3: CASSPGTNSNQPQHF; J: TRBJ1-5; size: NA; D: NA; V: TRBV6-4
DNA: TGCGCCAGCAGCCTAACTCAGGGGGCAAACAACGAGCAGTACTTC; CDR3: CASSLTQGANNEQYF; J: TRBJ2-7; size: NA; D: TRBD1; V: TRBV5-1
DNA: TGTGCCTGGAGTCGAGAGGGGGCGATTTCTTCACCCCTCCACTTT; CDR3: CAWSREGAISSPLHF; J: TRBJ1-6; size: NA; D: TRBD1; V: TRBV30
DNA: TGTGCCAGCAGTCCGGGACAGGGAGCCTACGAGCAGTACTTC; CDR3: CASSPGQGAYEQYF; J: TRBJ2-7; size: NA; D: TRBD1; V: TRBV28
DNA: TGTGCCAGCAGCTTAGTCGAGCGGAGCGAGCAGTACTTC; CDR3: CASSLVERSEQYF; J: TRBJ2-7; size: NA; D: NA; V: TRBV7-6
DNA: TGTGCCAGTAGTATTGCATGGACAGTCTTCTACCAAGAGACCCAGTACTTC; CDR3: CASSIAWTVFYQETQYF; J: TRBJ2-5; size: NA; D: NA; V: TRBV19
DNA: TGTGCCAGCAGCTTTACACCCGGGGAGCTGTTTTTT; CDR3: CASSFTPGELFF; J: TRBJ2-2; size: NA; D: NA; V: TRBV7-3
DNA: TGTGCCAGCATAGAGACAGCCTACGAGCAGTACTTC; CDR3: CASIETAYEQYF; J: TRBJ2-7; size: NA; D: NA; V: TRBV6-1
DNA: TGTGCCAGTTCACAGGGGGCCACCTACAATGAGCAGTTCTTC; CDR3: CASSQGATYNEQFF; J: TRBJ2-1; size: NA; D: TRBD1; V: TRBV10-3